This T cell receptor (beta chain) was recorded in a study of blood T cell repertoires in COVID-19. In the study overall: T cells, B-cell-depleted T cells, or PBMCs provided the cDNA or gDNA that served as material.

V was trimmed by 3 bases and J by 10 bases, leaving 12 bases between them. This CDR3 has 11 residues. Germline assignment: CDR1 GTSNPN and CDR2 SVGIG (reference sequence). Method: immunoSEQ multiplex PCR; TCRdb's copy keeps in-frame clones and lacks some. Among a few hundred thousand clones, over 70% were seen once, and the ten largest hold about 1.2%. The receptor was isolated from a woman between 45 and 60 years old with acute or convalescent COVID-19. The sequenced sample consisted of peripheral blood. This rearrangement joins TRBV30 to TRBJ1-1; D not resolved. The CDR3 reads CAWRLEGVAFF. Here the CDR3 DNA reads TGTGCCTGGAGGCTGGAGGGTGTAGCTTTCTTT.